The sequence of this TCR beta chain was determined in a study of monozygotic twins with inflammatory bowel disease. Points from the study as a whole: Researchers were unable to tell different T cell subtypes apart.

An amount of approximately 3,500 ng of total RNA was used for each TCR library. Reanalyzing the 5' RACE reads, TCRdb keeps one entry per CDR3 protein, without DNA. This table holds under 150,000 distinct CDR3 sequences. CDR1 SGHRS and CDR2 YFSETQ come from the germline V gene. This CDR3 spans 13 amino acids. As for this clonotype: Its antigen is still unknown.

The TCR sequence derives from a human donor with ulcerative colitis or Crohn's disease, or a healthy co-twin of an affected twin (not recorded which). The J gene is TRBJ1-1, the V gene TRBV5-1. Sequences were obtained from blood. The CDR3 spells CASSLTEDTEAFF. The complete variable domain, with remaining parts taken from reference TRBV5-1 and TRBJ1-1, reads KAGVTQTPRYLIKTRGQQVTLSCSPISGHRSVSWYQQTPGQGLQFLFEYFSETQRNKGNFPGRFSGRQFSNSRSEMNVSTLELGDSALYLCASSLTEDTEAFFGQGTRLTVV.